Presented here are 26 T cell receptor beta chains from one specimen sequenced in a study of vaccination and CD4 T cells after COVID-19. TCRdb reanalysed the PCR reads using MiXCR and keeps one entry per CDR3 protein. This sample has approximately 19,000 distinct CDR3 sequences, with around three fifths found just once. Sequencing was performed on CD4+ T cells from blood, taken after SARS-CoV-2 vaccination. These receptors all come from a human donor who had recovered from COVID-19.

The genes are TRBV12-3 or TRBV12-4 and TRBJ2-3, with 16 bases matching TRBD2. V lost 4 bases, J lost 8 bases, and 15 bases stayed unmatched. The CDR3 has 19 amino acids. CDR3 bases: TGTGCCAGCAGTTGGGGACTAGCGGGAGGGTTAACGCGGGTCGGTACGCAGTATTTT. It codes for CASSWGLAGGLTRVGTQYF.

The CDR3 DNA sequence: TGTGCCAGCAGCGTGAATCAAGAGACCCAGTACTTC. Its translation is CASSVNQETQYF. The rearrangement joins TRBV7-2 to TRBJ2-5; no clear D. Germline V lookup: CDR1 SGHTA, CDR2 FQGNSA. V was shortened by 5 bases and J by 2 bases, with 6 bases between the two germline ends. This CDR3 is 12 amino acids long.

The CDR3 DNA follows: TGTGCCAGCAAGGGACTACTAGGAGATACGCAGTATTTT. It translates to CASKGLLGDTQYF. The chain carries TRBV6-2 or TRBV6-3 and TRBJ2-3; 7 bases map to TRBD2. This CDR3 comprises 13 residues. Germline V gene data show CDR1 as MNHEY and CDR2 as SVGEGT. The junction had 6 bases not matched to a gene; V was cut back by 7 bases and J by 5 bases.

V and J are TRBV6-1 and TRBJ1-1; D not resolved. The CDR3 totals 14 residues. The ends were cut back, 4 bases at V and 8 bases at J, with 17 bases in the middle. CDR1 and CDR2 (germline): MNHNS, SASEGT. The CDR3 nucleotides read TGTGCCAGCAGTGGTCTAAGAAGTACCGGAGAAGCTTTCTTT. Translating it yields CASSGLRSTGEAFF.

This clonotype was detected only a few times. The gene calls are TRBV7-9 and TRBJ2-7; 7 nucleotides align to TRBD1. The V gene end was trimmed by 4 bases and the J gene end by 2 bases; junction bases not matched to a gene: 2. The CDR3 sequence is 13 residues long. Per germline, CDR1 SEHNR and CDR2 FQNEAQ (reference sequence). The CDR3 nucleotides read TGTGCCAGCAGCTCGACAGGGACCTACGAGCAGTACTTC. Translated: CASSSTGTYEQYF.

This clonotype was seen a handful of times. The rearrangement links TRBV19 to TRBJ2-7, with 8 bases fitting TRBD1. The CDR3 runs to 15 residues. CDR1 is LNHDA and CDR2 is SQIVND in the germline V gene (reference sequence). V gave up 3 bases and J gave up 3 bases; unmatched junction bases: 7. The CDR3 nucleotides read TGTGCCAGTAGTATCGCCCAGGGGGCGCGCTACGAGCAGTACTTC. It translates to CASSIAQGARYEQYF.

This clonotype was recorded once. DNA for the CDR3: TGTGCCAGCAGCTCCGGGACAGGGCTACCTCCGACCTGTATGCATAGAGGCAATCAGCCCCAGCATTTT. It encodes CASSSGTGLPPTCMHRGNQPQHF. The chain uses TRBV12-1 and TRBJ1-5; TRBD1 is taken as the D call from the table, unchecked against the DNA. TRBV12-1 constitutes a pseudogene. The CDR3 sequence is 23 residues long.

The gene calls are TRBV28 and TRBJ2-4; 9 nucleotides line up with TRBD2. With 4 bases clipped from V and 6 bases from J, the junction kept 4 bases outside the gene matches. Germline lookup yields CDR1 MDHEN and CDR2 SYDVKM. The CDR3 covers 14 residues. The CDR3 spells CASSSMTSGNIQYF. The CDR3 bases are TGTGCCAGCAGTTCGATGACTAGCGGAAACATTCAGTACTTC.

This clonotype appeared a few times. CDR3 in DNA: TGTGCCAGCAGTTTGAACGGGGAGCTTCGAGAAAAACTGTTTTTT. Residues: CASSLNGELREKLFF. The chain employs TRBV27 and TRBJ1-4; D unresolved. CDR1 is MNHEY, CDR2 SMNVEV, per germline (reference sequence). V was clipped by 3 bases and J by 8 bases, with 16 bases between them. The CDR3 is 15 amino acids. Drawing the rest from reference TRBV27 and TRBJ1-4, the complete variable domain is EAQVTQNPRYLITVTGKKLTVTCSQNMNHEYMSWYRQDPGLGLRQIYYSMNVEVTDKGDVPEGYKVSRKEKRNFPLILESPSPNQTSLYFCASSLNGELREKLFFGSGTQLSVL.

The CDR3 sequence: CASSLTLDFSYEQFF. The CDR3 DNA follows: TGTGCCAGCAGCTTGACCTTAGACTTTTCCTATGAGCAGTTCTTC. This chain connects TRBV5-4 to TRBJ2-1; D is undetermined. CDR3 length: 15 residues. Looked up from germline, CDR1 is SGHNT and CDR2 is YYREEE (reference sequence). Trimming left V 1 base short and J 8 bases short, with 16 bases between.

CDR3 DNA sequence: TGTGCCACCAGTGATTCGAGCACAGATACGCAGTATTTT. It yields the protein CATSDSSTDTQYF. The rearrangement links TRBV24-1 to TRBJ2-3; D is unresolved. Looked up from germline, CDR1 is KGHDR and CDR2 is SFDVKD. The CDR3 spans 13 residues. Trimming stripped 2 bases from V and 0 bases from J, with 2 bases between.

The rearrangement joins TRBV12-3 or TRBV12-4 to TRBJ1-5; D is unclear. This CDR3 contains 14 residues. Between the trimmed V and J ends, which lost 3 bases and 0 bases, there was a span of 6 bases. As DNA, the CDR3 is TGTGCCAGCAGTTTCTTTGGTAGCAATCAGCCCCAGCATTTT. Protein sequence: CASSFFGSNQPQHF.

The CDR3, as DNA: TGTGCCAGCAGCTTGACCCCAGGGCCCTACAATGAGCAGTTCTTC. The encoded protein is CASSLTPGPYNEQFF. The rearrangement uses TRBV11-3 and TRBJ2-1; D might be TRBD1 (5 bases). V was pared by 3 bases and J by 2 bases, with 11 bases between. The CDR3 extends over 15 amino acids. CDR1 is SGHNT and CDR2 is YENEEA in the germline V gene.

J is TRBJ2-1 and V is TRBV20-1, with 10 bases matching TRBD2. Germline trimming cut 6 bases from V and 8 bases from J; bases unmatched to any gene: 10. This CDR3 is built from 14 residues. CDR1 is DFQATT and CDR2 is SNEGSKA in the germline V gene (reference sequence). This CDR3 is CSALRASGSYEQFF. The CDR3 coding sequence is TGCAGTGCCCTTAGGGCTAGCGGGAGCTATGAGCAGTTCTTC.

This clonotype was counted a few times. V is TRBV20-1 and J is TRBJ2-7, with a weak D call TRBD1 (6 bases). This CDR3 is built from 16 residues. Trimming pared 0 bases from V and 0 bases from J, leaving 15 bases between. From germline, CDR1 is DFQATT and CDR2 SNEGSKA (reference sequence). This CDR3 is CSARDMDSWASYEQYF. The CDR3 DNA sequence: TGCAGTGCTAGAGATATGGACAGCTGGGCCTCCTACGAGCAGTACTTC.

This clonotype was detected a few times. This chain uses TRBV6-1 with TRBJ2-5; no clear D gene. V was cut by 6 bases and J by 4 bases, with 9 bases left in between. From germline, CDR1 is MNHNS and CDR2 SASEGT. CDR3 length equals 12 residues. The CDR3 DNA reads TGTGCCAGCAGCACACATTCAGAGACCCAGTACTTC. Residues: CASSTHSETQYF.

The rearrangement links TRBV15 to TRBJ1-1; 7 bases are a match to TRBD1. The CDR3 covers 15 residues. J was trimmed by 5 bases and V by 0 bases; bases with no gene match: 6. CDR1 is LNHNV, CDR2 YYDKDF, per germline (reference sequence). In DNA form, the CDR3 reads TGTGCCACCAGCAGAGATCGACAGGGTTGGACTGAAGCTTTCTTT. Encoded protein: CATSRDRQGWTEAFF. The full variable domain, rest sourced from reference TRBV15 and TRBJ1-1, is DAMVIQNPRYQVTQFGKPVTLSCSQTLNHNVMYWYQQKSSQAPKLLFHYYDKDFNNEADTPDNFQSRRPNTSFCFLDIRSPGLGDTAMYLCATSRDRQGWTEAFFGQGTRLTVV.

This chain uses TRBV30 with TRBJ2-2; no firm D call. The germline gives CDR1 GTSNPN, CDR2 SVGIG (reference sequence). CDR3 length equals 15 residues. Trimming pared 0 bases from V and 1 base from J, leaving 9 bases between. CDR3 DNA: TGTGCCTGGAGTGTAATGTCAGGGAACACCGGGGAGCTGTTTTTT. Encoded protein: CAWSVMSGNTGELFF.

This sequence joins TRBV30 and TRBJ1-2; no clear D. This CDR3 has 18 amino acids. Germline CDR1 is GTSNPN and CDR2 is SVGIG (reference sequence). Trimming pared 3 bases from V and 6 bases from J, leaving 29 bases between. The CDR3 sequence: CAWSPARMPFSLLHGYTF. The CDR3 DNA is TGTGCCTGGAGCCCCGCAAGAATGCCTTTCTCCCTCCTTCATGGCTACACCTTC.

Here the CDR3 reads CASSLVGRGRNQPQHF. CDR3 sequence (DNA): TGTGCCAGCAGTTTAGTGGGAAGGGGTCGCAATCAGCCCCAGCATTTT. The V and J genes are TRBV12-3 or TRBV12-4 and TRBJ1-5, with D maybe TRBD1 (5 bases). The length of the CDR3 is 16 residues. V was cut by 1 base and J by 2 bases, with 12 bases left in between.

This clonotype occurred a few times. The V and J genes are TRBV20-1 and TRBJ2-7; 14 nucleotides agree with TRBD2. The trim removed 1 base at V and 4 bases at J, leaving 3 bases unmatched. This CDR3 is built from 15 residues. Germline CDR1 is DFQATT and CDR2 is SNEGSKA (reference sequence). The CDR3 reads CSARAGTSGSYEQYF. In nucleotides, the CDR3 is TGCAGTGCTAGAGCCGGGACTAGCGGGAGTTACGAGCAGTACTTC.

This clonotype has just a few counts. The chain carries TRBV30 and TRBJ2-6, with 7 bases lining up with TRBD1. The ends lost 7 bases at V and 4 bases at J; junction bases unmatched: 10. CDR1 is GTSNPN and CDR2 is SVGIG in the germline V gene (reference sequence). The CDR3 sequence is 15 residues long. Written as DNA, the CDR3 is TGTGCCTCACAGGGGTATTCGATAGGGGCCAACGTCCTGACTTTC. It is translated as CASQGYSIGANVLTF.

This chain uses TRBV2 with TRBJ1-5, with D possibly TRBD1 on 5 matching bases. The CDR3 consists of 13 residues. The ends were cut back, 7 bases at V and 4 bases at J, with 11 bases in the middle. Per germline, CDR1 SNHLY and CDR2 FYNNEI. Written as DNA, the CDR3 is TGTGCCAGCAAGGGGACCACTAATCAGCCCCAGCATTTT. Residues: CASKGTTNQPQHF.

This clonotype was seen once. The rearrangement joins TRBV27 to TRBJ1-4; D is undetermined. CDR3 length equals 15 residues. The V end was cut by 6 bases, the J end by 12 bases, with 23 bases between. CDR1 MNHEY and CDR2 SMNVEV come from the germline V gene (reference sequence). CDR3 region: CASSPLSGGMRELFF. The CDR3 nucleotides read TGTGCCAGCAGCCCCTTATCGGGAGGAATGCGAGAACTGTTTTTT. Together with reference TRBV27 and TRBJ1-4, the CDR3 gives the full variable domain: EAQVTQNPRYLITVTGKKLTVTCSQNMNHEYMSWYRQDPGLGLRQIYYSMNVEVTDKGDVPEGYKVSRKEKRNFPLILESPSPNQTSLYFCASSPLSGGMRELFFGSGTQLSVL.

The J gene is TRBJ1-5, the V gene TRBV2, with 7 bases lining up with TRBD1. This CDR3 spans 15 amino acids. With 4 bases clipped from V and 7 bases from J, the junction kept 10 bases outside the gene matches. Germline V gene data show CDR1 as SNHLY and CDR2 as FYNNEI. In DNA, the CDR3 is TGTGCCAGCAGTGGGGAGACAGGGTTTATCCAGCCCCAGCATTTT. Translation gives CASSGETGFIQPQHF.

This chain uses TRBV6-1 with TRBJ2-5; D gene unclear. The ends were cut back, 8 bases at V and 1 base at J, with 8 bases in the middle. Germline CDR1 MNHNS, CDR2 SASEGT. This CDR3 spans 12 amino acids. The CDR3 DNA sequence: TGTGCCAGCCGCGCGAGCCAAGAGACCCAGTACTTC. Encoded protein: CASRASQETQYF.